The 27 T cell receptor beta chains in this list originate from one sample, sequenced in a study of cytomegalovirus exposure and HLA in healthy donors. PCR primers comprised 60 Vbeta and 13 Jbeta primers. Measured with immunoSEQ multiplex PCR; TCRdb has only the in-frame clones, and not every one. This repertoire comprises 30,000 to 40,000 clones; its ten largest clones make up around 5.9%. The sample comprised PBMCs. The receptors originated from a human donor in good health.

The chain employs TRBV5-1 and TRBJ2-7; 7 nucleotides match TRBD1. This CDR3 contains 14 residues. The J segment lost 5 bases and the V segment lost 6 bases, leaving 11 bases of the junction unmatched. Per germline, CDR1 SGHRS and CDR2 YFSETQ. CDR3 amino acids: CASTGKGGWHEQYF. DNA for the CDR3: TGCGCCAGCACCGGCAAAGGGGGCTGGCACGAGCAGTACTTC.

V is TRBV21-1 and J is TRBJ2-7; the table calls TRBD1, which could not be checked here. TRBV21-1 is shown as a pseudogene. The CDR3 is 13 amino acids. CDR3 sequence (DNA): TGTGCCAGCAGCATAGTACAGCCCTACGAGCAGTACTTC. It is translated as CASSIVQPYEQYF.

The genes are TRBV19 and TRBJ2-7; tentatively, D is TRBD2 (6 bases). Trimming pared 3 bases from V and 6 bases from J, leaving 12 bases between. The CDR3 has 13 amino acids. CDR1 and CDR2 from the germline V gene are LNHDA and SQIVND (reference sequence). DNA for the CDR3: TGTGCCAGTAGTATGGGTCCGGGAGCCGAGCAGTACTTC. It translates to CASSMGPGAEQYF.

The chain has TRBV5-4 and TRBJ2-1, with D tentatively TRBD2 (5 bases). The V and J ends lost 4 bases and 5 bases respectively, with 13 bases between them. Germline lookup yields CDR1 SGHNT and CDR2 YYREEE (reference sequence). The CDR3 runs 14 residues. The CDR3 loop reads CASSGNSGNNEQFF. CDR3 in DNA: TGTGCCAGCAGCGGTAATTCGGGGAACAATGAGCAGTTCTTC. Using reference TRBV5-4 and TRBJ2-1 for the parts outside the CDR3, the full variable domain is ETGVTQSPTHLIKTRGQQVTLRCSSQSGHNTVSWYQQALGQGPQFIFQYYREEENGRGNFPPRFSGLQFPNYSSELNVNALELDDSALYLCASSGNSGNNEQFFGPGTRLTVL.

The CDR3, as DNA: TGTGCCAGCAGCTACACCGGGGACTATAATTCACCCCTCCACTTT. This gives the protein CASSYTGDYNSPLHF. The rearrangement joins TRBV5-4 to TRBJ1-6; no clear D gene. V was pared by 3 bases and J by 3 bases, with 10 bases between. The CDR3 runs 15 residues. CDR1 SGHNT and CDR2 YYREEE come from the germline V gene (reference sequence).

The chain joins TRBV27 to TRBJ1-1; D gene unclear. The germline gives CDR1 MNHEY, CDR2 SMNVEV (reference sequence). The CDR3 extends over 15 amino acids. V lost 5 bases to trimming and J lost 5 bases, with 18 bases between them. DNA for the CDR3: TGTGCCAGCAGTCGAGGTGTGGGTGGAGATACTGAAGCTTTCTTT. This sequence encodes CASSRGVGGDTEAFF.

V gene TRBV11-2 combines with J gene TRBJ2-3; 10 bases align to TRBD1. CDR1 and CDR2 from the germline V gene are SGHAT and FQNNGV. The CDR3 totals 14 residues. The trim removed 5 bases at V and 4 bases at J, leaving 3 bases unmatched. This CDR3 reads CASSIGQGADTQYF. CDR3 nucleotide sequence: TGTGCCAGCAGCATCGGACAGGGGGCAGATACGCAGTATTTT.

The chain recombines TRBV30 with TRBJ1-3; D call uncertain. This CDR3 region has 12 residues. Trimming shortened V by 1 base and J by 8 bases, and 9 bases separated the two germline ends. CDR1 is GTSNPN, CDR2 SVGIG, per germline (reference sequence). The CDR3: CAWSGAADTIYF. The CDR3 DNA is TGTGCCTGGAGTGGAGCGGCGGACACCATATATTTT.

The chain combines TRBV30 with TRBJ1-5; D is ambiguous. The V end lost 3 bases, the J end lost 0 bases, and 9 bases lay between the germline ends. The CDR3 contains 14 residues. Germline V lookup: CDR1 GTSNPN, CDR2 SVGIG (reference sequence). The CDR3 nucleotides read TGTGCCTGGAGCGCTATAAATAGCAATCAGCCCCAGCATTTT. Amino acids: CAWSAINSNQPQHF.

The chain recombines TRBV18 with TRBJ2-5; 8 bases match TRBD1. The CDR3 is 14 residues long. V trimming: 4 bases; J trimming: 2 bases; junction bases outside the gene matches: 3. Germline CDR1 is KGHSH and CDR2 is LQKENI. CDR3: CASSRGQEQETQYF. The CDR3 bases are TGTGCCAGCTCACGGGGACAGGAGCAAGAGACCCAGTACTTC.

V gene TRBV4-1 combines with J gene TRBJ1-3; no clear D. The ends were cut back, 2 bases at V and 2 bases at J, with 10 bases in the middle. This CDR3 contains 15 residues. CDR1 MGHRA and CDR2 YSYEKL come from the germline V gene. The CDR3 DNA is TGCGCCAGCAGCCAAATAGATCTGACTGGAAACACCATATATTTT. Residues: CASSQIDLTGNTIYF.

The chain recombines TRBV7-9 with TRBJ2-1, with TRBD2 as a possible D gene (6 bases). CDR1 and CDR2 (germline): SEHNR, FQNEAQ (reference sequence). Trimming took 6 bases from V and 6 from J, leaving 15 bases between them. There are 14 residues in the CDR3. CDR3 DNA sequence: TGTGCCAGCAGTTCAGGGAGGCAGGTCAATGAGCAGTTCTTC. The encoded protein is CASSSGRQVNEQFF.

The chain uses TRBV5-1 and TRBJ2-5; no definite D call. The J call could be wrong; TRBJ2-7 is a better fit for the DNA end. Per the germline V gene, CDR1 is SGHRS and CDR2 is YFSETQ. The CDR3 runs to 15 residues. The CDR3: CASSLGADGLYEQYF. The CDR3 DNA follows: TGCGCCAGCAGCTTGGGCGCGGATGGGTTATACGAGCAGTACTTC.

The rearrangement links TRBV6-1 to TRBJ1-1; 7 nucleotides line up with TRBD1. The V and J ends lost 2 bases and 1 base, in that order; junction bases with no gene match: 7. CDR3 length equals 16 residues. Looked up from germline, CDR1 is MNHNS and CDR2 is SASEGT. DNA of the CDR3: TGTGCCAGCAGTGAAAGAGACGGGACAGCGAACACTGAAGCTTTCTTT. It is translated as CASSERDGTANTEAFF.

The DNA for the CDR3 is TGTGCCAGCAGCCGCGATACAGGGTTTGACACTGAAGCTTTCTTT. It specifies CASSRDTGFDTEAFF. The V and J genes are TRBV28 and TRBJ1-1, with D maybe TRBD1 (6 bases). The V end was cut by 6 bases, the J end by 3 bases, with 17 bases between. The CDR3 sequence is 15 residues long. Germline CDR1 MDHEN, CDR2 SYDVKM.

As DNA, the CDR3 is TGCGCCAGCAGTGGTGGGACAGGGGGCTTGATAAATGAAAAACTGTTTTTT. Its translation is CASSGGTGGLINEKLFF. The chain uses TRBV10-2 and TRBJ1-4; 12 bases map to TRBD1. The CDR3 is 17 amino acids. Germline V gene lookup returns CDR1 WSHSY and CDR2 SAAADI. With V trimmed by 4 bases and J by 5 bases, 8 bases remained unmatched.

The chain carries TRBV15 and TRBJ1-2, with D uncertain. Germline CDR1 and CDR2: LNHNV and YYDKDF (reference sequence). The CDR3 consists of 13 residues. V lost 3 bases and J lost 4, with 9 bases in between. CDR3 amino acids: CATSRAHSYGYTF. In DNA, the CDR3 is TGTGCCACCAGCAGGGCTCACAGCTATGGCTACACCTTC.

This chain joins TRBV4-1 and TRBJ1-6; 9 bases match TRBD1. Trimming took 5 bases from V and 10 from J; bases not matched to a gene: 15. Germline lookup yields CDR1 MGHRA and CDR2 YSYEKL. The CDR3 has 17 residues. In DNA, the CDR3 is TGCGCCAGCAGCTTAACCGGGACAGGGAATTCGGGATCACCCCTCCACTTT. Translating gives CASSLTGTGNSGSPLHF.

V and J are TRBV9 and TRBJ1-4, with a tentative D call TRBD1 (5 bases). V lost 4 bases and J lost 0, with 10 bases in between. CDR1 and CDR2 (germline): SGDLS, YYNGEE. The CDR3 length is 15 residues. CDR3 amino acids: CASSLTGATNEKLFF. In DNA form, the CDR3 reads TGTGCCAGCAGCTTAACGGGGGCAACTAATGAAAAACTGTTTTTT.

The rearrangement uses TRBV28 and TRBJ1-1; D uncertain. This CDR3 contains 12 residues. Trimming shortened V by 7 bases and J by 5 bases, and 11 bases separated the two germline ends. Germline lookup yields CDR1 MDHEN and CDR2 SYDVKM. The CDR3 loop is CASTGGPTEAFF. The CDR3 DNA reads TGTGCCAGCACAGGAGGTCCAACTGAAGCTTTCTTT. Full variable domain (outside the CDR3, taken from reference TRBV28 and TRBJ1-1): DVKVTQSSRYLVKRTGEKVFLECVQDMDHENMFWYRQDPGLGLRLIYFSYDVKMKEKGDIPEGYSVSREKKERFSLILESASTNQTSMYLCASTGGPTEAFFGQGTRLTVV.

The CDR3 DNA reads as TGTGCCTGGAGCCATCAGTCAGCGCTTGATAATTCACCCCTCCACTTT. This gives the protein CAWSHQSALDNSPLHF. The V gene is TRBV30, the J gene TRBJ1-6; D is undetermined. From germline, CDR1 is GTSNPN and CDR2 SVGIG (reference sequence). The ends were cut back, 3 bases at V and 5 bases at J, with 17 bases in the middle. The CDR3 has 16 residues.

This chain connects TRBV4-1 to TRBJ2-3; 9 positions match TRBD2. CDR3 length: 16 residues. CDR1 and CDR2 from the germline V gene are MGHRA and YSYEKL. V trimming: 4 bases; J trimming: 3 bases; junction bases outside the gene matches: 8. The CDR3 sequence is CASSLSGLAGTDTQYF. The DNA for the CDR3 is TGCGCCAGCAGCCTATCCGGGCTAGCGGGGACAGATACGCAGTATTTT.

The chain carries TRBV7-9 and TRBJ2-7; a weak D match, TRBD1 (6 bases). CDR3 length: 12 amino acids. The V and J ends lost 5 bases and 4 bases respectively, with 9 bases between them. CDR1 SEHNR and CDR2 FQNEAQ come from the germline V gene (reference sequence). CDR3 loop: CASSLRGYEQYF. The DNA of the CDR3 is TGTGCCAGCAGCCTTAGGGGGTACGAGCAGTACTTC. Full variable domain (remainder filled in from reference TRBV7-9 and TRBJ2-7): DTGVSQNPRHKITKRGQNVTFRCDPISEHNRLYWYRQTLGQGPEFLTYFQNEAQLEKSRLLSDRFSAERPKGSFSTLEIQRTEQGDSAMYLCASSLRGYEQYFGPGTRLTVT.

This chain uses TRBV7-7 with TRBJ1-5, with D hard to call. From germline, CDR1 is SSHAT and CDR2 FNYEAQ (reference sequence). The CDR3 runs 13 residues. The ends were cut back, 1 base at V and 3 bases at J, with 4 bases in the middle. For the CDR3, the DNA is TGTGCCAGCAGCTTAGGGCCCAATCAGCCCCAGCATTTT. Amino acids: CASSLGPNQPQHF.

Details on this clone: Other nucleotide sequences from this sample produce the same CDR3. The chain recombines TRBV18 with TRBJ1-2, with TRBD1 identical over 8 bases. The trim removed 2 bases at V and 7 bases at J, leaving 3 bases unmatched. The length of the CDR3 is 13 residues. The V gene's germline CDR1 is KGHSH and CDR2 LQKENI. The CDR3 reads CASSPDRGSGYTF. The CDR3 coding sequence is TGTGCCAGCTCACCAGACAGGGGTAGTGGCTACACCTTC.

This sequence joins TRBV7-8 and TRBJ2-7; D is ambiguous. CDR1 is SGHVS and CDR2 is FQNEAQ in the germline V gene. Trimming pared 1 base from V and 2 bases from J, leaving 9 bases between. The CDR3 is made up of 14 amino acids. In DNA form, the CDR3 reads TGTGCCAGCAGCTTAGGTCAGAATACCTACGAGCAGTACTTC. As protein: CASSLGQNTYEQYF. Full variable domain (rest looked up from reference TRBV7-8 and TRBJ2-7): GAGVSQSPRYKVAKRGQDVALRCDPISGHVSLFWYQQALGQGPEFLTYFQNEAQLDKSGLPSDRFFAERPEGSVSTLKIQRTQQEDSAVYLCASSLGQNTYEQYFGPGTRLTVT.

This chain uses TRBV5-1 with TRBJ2-5, with a tentative D call TRBD1 (5 bases). This CDR3 contains 14 residues. The V end was cut by 3 bases, the J end by 1 base, with 10 bases between. Per the germline V gene, CDR1 is SGHRS and CDR2 is YFSETQ. CDR3 in amino acids: CASSSPTVQETQYF. CDR3 nucleotide sequence: TGCGCCAGCAGCTCCCCGACAGTCCAAGAGACCCAGTACTTC.